One sample yielded the 27 T cell receptor beta chains listed below, sequenced in a study of T cell repertoires in cytomegalovirus infection. These TCRs are of unknown antigen specificity. One entry per CDR3 protein results from TCRdb running MiXCR on the reads. The repertoire holds fewer than 850,000 distinct CDR3 sequences, with 25% to 30% as singletons. The sample in question was cultured CD8+ T cells from PBMCs, obtained from culture after CMV antigen stimulation. These receptors were taken from a human donor in good health (CMV status not recorded). Some clones in this sample may be carry-over from other donors' samples.

J is TRBJ1-1 and V is TRBV6-1; TRBD1 agrees at 7 bases. The V and J ends lost 6 bases and 4 bases, in that order; junction bases with no gene match: 11. This CDR3 has 15 amino acids. CDR1 MNHNS and CDR2 SASEGT come from the germline V gene. The CDR3 spells CASRVPTGWITEAFF. The DNA for the CDR3 is TGTGCCAGCAGGGTTCCGACAGGGTGGATCACTGAAGCTTTCTTT.

This clonotype was observed many times. This chain connects TRBV12-3 or TRBV12-4 to TRBJ2-3; TRBD2 aligns across 7 bases. Losses at the gene ends were 8 bases for V and 1 base for J; bases not matched to a gene: 6. This CDR3 has 14 residues. CDR3 sequence (DNA): TGTGCCAGCTACTCGGCGGGGGGCACAGATACGCAGTATTTT. Protein product: CASYSAGGTDTQYF.

As for this clonotype: With a much larger clone just one base away, this may be a read error. The rearrangement joins TRBV10-3 to TRBJ1-1, with D perhaps matching TRBD1 (6 bases). CDR1 and CDR2 from the germline V gene are ENHRY and SYGVKD. The CDR3 spans 14 residues. This CDR3 reads CAISVGTKNPEAFF. CDR3 DNA sequence: TGTGCCATCAGTGTCGGGACAAAGAACCCTGAAGCTTTCTTT.

This chain uses TRBV14 with TRBJ2-2; possible D gene TRBD1, 6 bases. Per germline, CDR1 SGHDN and CDR2 FVKESK. The CDR3 runs 13 residues. V was pared by 2 bases and J by 7 bases, with 8 bases between. The CDR3 is CASSQLGHGELFF. The CDR3 DNA follows: TGTGCCAGCAGCCAACTGGGACACGGGGAGCTGTTTTTT.

The rearrangement links TRBV19 to TRBJ2-2; D perhaps matches TRBD2 (5 bases). CDR1 is LNHDA, CDR2 SQIVND, per germline (reference sequence). V lost 1 base, J lost 5 bases, and 8 bases lay in between. This CDR3 region has 14 residues. CDR3 region: CASSIVGGTGELFF. The CDR3 nucleotides are TGTGCCAGTAGTATAGTGGGCGGGACCGGGGAGCTGTTTTTT.

This chain connects TRBV29-1 to TRBJ2-5, with TRBD1 identical over 11 bases. Germline V gene sequence: CDR1 SQVTM, CDR2 ANQGSEA. CDR3 size: 19 residues. V dropped 3 bases and J dropped 5; count of bases not matched to a gene: 20. CDR3 in amino acids: CSVDGTGGPTGPDQETQYF. The CDR3 region has the DNA TGCAGCGTTGATGGGACAGGGGGTCCGACGGGACCGGATCAGGAGACCCAGTACTTC.

J is TRBJ2-3 and V is TRBV24-1, with D possibly matching TRBD2 (7 bases). CDR1 is KGHDR, CDR2 SFDVKD, per germline. Trimming removed 1 base from V and 4 bases from J, with 14 bases in between. CDR3 length: 16 amino acids. In nucleotides, the CDR3 is TGTGCCACCAGTGATTTAGGAGGGGGGGCCTCAGATACGCAGTATTTT. This encodes CATSDLGGGASDTQYF.

The chain recombines TRBV9 with TRBJ1-2, with D unresolved. The CDR3 is 10 amino acids. CDR1 and CDR2 from the germline V gene are SGDLS and YYNGEE. Trimming stripped 1 base from V and 10 bases from J, with 5 bases between. Here the CDR3 DNA reads TGTGCCAGCAGCGTACAAACCTACACCTTC. It is translated as CASSVQTYTF.

This clonotype was counted between two and nine times. The rearrangement uses TRBV12-5 and TRBJ2-1, with 12 bases that match TRBD2. V lost 3 bases, J lost 5 bases, and 8 bases stayed unmatched. This CDR3 spans 17 amino acids. Germline CDR1 LGHNT, CDR2 FRNRAP. CDR3 coding DNA: TGTGCTAGTGGTTTTTCTAGCGGGGGGGCAAACAACAATGAGCAGTTCTTC. Translation: CASGFSSGGANNNEQFF.

This clonotype occurred many times. V and J are TRBV7-2 and TRBJ2-1; D is unresolved. The CDR3 consists of 12 residues. CDR1 is SGHTA and CDR2 is FQGNSA in the germline V gene. The germline V and J ends were trimmed by 0 bases and 8 bases, with 5 bases remaining between them. In nucleotides, the CDR3 is TGTGCCAGCAGCTTAGCTTGGCATGAGCAGTTCTTC. Protein product: CASSLAWHEQFF.

This clonotype occurred a few times. The V gene is TRBV4-1, the J gene TRBJ1-2; 7 bases fit TRBD1. V gave up 0 bases and J gave up 4 bases; unmatched junction bases: 11. CDR1 and CDR2 from the germline V gene are MGHRA and YSYEKL. There are 17 residues in the CDR3. CDR3 protein: CASSQELFRGQSYGYTF. CDR3 DNA sequence: TGCGCCAGCAGCCAAGAATTGTTTCGGGGACAGAGCTATGGCTACACCTTC.

This clonotype showed up just a few times. CDR3 region: CASTPREPQHF. The CDR3 coding sequence is TGTGCCAGTACCCCGAGGGAGCCCCAGCATTTT. V and J are TRBV19 and TRBJ1-5; D remains unclear. Germline CDR1 reads LNHDA; CDR2 reads SQIVND (reference sequence). Trimming removed 7 bases from V and 8 bases from J, with 9 bases in between. The CDR3 sequence is 11 residues long.

A few counts support this clonotype. The chain recombines TRBV7-8 with TRBJ2-1; D is undetermined. CDR1 SGHVS and CDR2 FQNEAQ come from the germline V gene. V gave up 1 base and J gave up 6 bases, with 13 bases separating them. This CDR3 contains 15 residues. For the CDR3, the DNA is TGTGCCAGCAGCTTAGGTTACGATTCGTTCAATGAGCAGTTCTTC. Translated: CASSLGYDSFNEQFF.

This clonotype was counted a few times. The CDR3 loop is CASGLYPSRDRIKGGYTF. CDR3 nucleotide sequence: TGTGCTAGTGGTTTGTACCCCTCTCGGGACAGAATAAAGGGTGGCTACACCTTC. J is TRBJ1-2 and V is TRBV12-5, with 7 bases identical to TRBD1. The CDR3 sequence is 18 residues long. The V segment lost 2 bases and the J segment 7 bases; nucleotides outside the gene matches: 19. From germline, CDR1 is LGHNT and CDR2 FRNRAP.

The chain uses TRBV20-1 and TRBJ1-6; D is perhaps TRBD1 (5 bases). CDR1 DFQATT and CDR2 SNEGSKA come from the germline V gene (reference sequence). The CDR3 length is 16 residues. V was cut by 6 bases and J by 1 base, with 16 bases left in between. The DNA of the CDR3 is TGCAGTGCCCGGACACCTACTCAGTCCTATAATTCACCCCTCCACTTT. Protein product: CSARTPTQSYNSPLHF.

This chain connects TRBV27 to TRBJ2-7; D is uncertain. The CDR3 totals 15 residues. The germline CDR1 and CDR2 sequences are MNHEY and SMNVEV (reference sequence). V dropped 5 bases and J dropped 0 bases, with 14 bases sitting between them. The CDR3 spells CASSPFGPSSYEQYF. For the CDR3, the DNA is TGTGCCAGCAGTCCCTTCGGACCCAGCTCCTACGAGCAGTACTTC.

In this sample, this clonotype turned up a few times. V is TRBV27 and J is TRBJ2-3; 9 positions match TRBD2. Germline trimming cut 3 bases from V and 2 bases from J; bases unmatched to any gene: 9. The CDR3 covers 17 residues. From germline, CDR1 is MNHEY and CDR2 SMNVEV (reference sequence). Here the CDR3 DNA reads TGTGCCAGCAGTTTCCTTGAGGCTAGCGGGGTCACAGATACGCAGTATTTT. This gives the protein CASSFLEASGVTDTQYF.

This rearrangement joins TRBV7-8 to TRBJ2-5; no clear D gene. Deletions cut 7 bases from V and 5 bases from J, with 17 bases between. The germline gives CDR1 SGHVS, CDR2 FQNEAQ. CDR3 size: 14 residues. This CDR3 is CASIPIRLGETQYF. CDR3 bases: TGTGCCAGCATCCCTATCAGGTTGGGGGAGACCCAGTACTTC.

This chain joins TRBV4-1 and TRBJ2-5, with TRBD2 matching over 10 bases. With V trimmed by 2 bases and J by 5 bases, 14 bases remained unmatched. The CDR3 spans 18 residues. In germline, CDR1 is MGHRA, CDR2 YSYEKL. CDR3 in DNA: TGCGCCAGCAGCCAAATCACCTTTCTAGCGGGGGCCGGGGAGACCCAGTACTTC. It encodes CASSQITFLAGAGETQYF.

There are a few counts of this clonotype. The rearrangement joins TRBV6-1 to TRBJ2-1, with 15 bases aligning to TRBD2. Germline V gives CDR1 MNHNS, CDR2 SASEGT. This CDR3 has 19 amino acids. After removal of 8 bases from V and 9 bases from J, the junction contained 20 bases not matched to a gene. The CDR3 reads CASPPGGGLAGGPQGEQFF. CDR3 DNA: TGTGCCAGCCCCCCGGGAGGGGGACTAGCGGGGGGACCGCAGGGTGAGCAGTTCTTC.

This clonotype appeared a few times. This rearrangement joins TRBV7-3 to TRBJ2-2; D unclear. With 3 bases removed from V and 1 base from J, the gap between germline ends came to 6 bases. Germline lookup yields CDR1 SGHTA and CDR2 FQGTGA. This CDR3 is 14 amino acids long. The CDR3 sequence is CASSFSENTGELFF. The CDR3 DNA is TGTGCCAGCAGCTTCTCAGAGAACACCGGGGAGCTGTTTTTT.

In its sample, this clonotype was seen a few times. This chain uses TRBV27 with TRBJ2-7; TRBD2 might be the D (5 bases). Germline CDR1 MNHEY, CDR2 SMNVEV (reference sequence). V was cut by 5 bases and J by 2 bases, with 13 bases left in between. The CDR3 covers 14 residues. In DNA, the CDR3 is TGTGCCAGCAGTGTAACACCCGGGACCTACGAGCAGTACGTC. It translates to CASSVTPGTYEQYV.

The chain carries TRBV6-2 or TRBV6-3 and TRBJ1-5; no definite D call. Trimming took off 6 bases at V and 9 bases at J, with 15 bases between the two ends. The CDR3 spans 13 residues. The germline V gene has CDR1 MNHEY and CDR2 SVGEGT. The CDR3 protein is CASSYLRVPPQHF. DNA for the CDR3: TGTGCCAGCAGCTACCTTCGAGTCCCGCCCCAGCATTTT.

The rearrangement joins TRBV10-3 to TRBJ2-1; D gene unclear. Trimming stripped 2 bases from V and 7 bases from J, with 15 bases between. The CDR3 length is 15 residues. Germline V lookup: CDR1 ENHRY, CDR2 SYGVKD. DNA of the CDR3: TGTGCCATCAGTGAGCGAACCCCGATTCGGAATGAGCAGTTCTTC. Protein sequence: CAISERTPIRNEQFF.

The chain has TRBV2 and TRBJ2-5; tentatively, D is TRBD2 (5 bases). CDR3 length equals 14 residues. Germline V lookup: CDR1 SNHLY, CDR2 FYNNEI. V shed 1 base and J shed 1 base, with 7 bases lying between them. CDR3 sequence reads: CASSEGSVQETQYF. CDR3 coding DNA: TGTGCCAGCAGTGAAGGTAGCGTCCAAGAGACCCAGTACTTC.

The chain couples TRBV11-2 to TRBJ1-1, with D possibly being TRBD1 (6 bases). Germline loops: CDR1 SGHAT, CDR2 FQNNGV. The CDR3 consists of 17 residues. Trimming removed 4 bases at V and 2 bases at J, with 20 bases between. The CDR3 reads CASSSYSPRGRNTEAFF. Here the CDR3 DNA reads TGTGCCAGCAGCTCTTACAGTCCCAGGGGTCGAAACACTGAAGCTTTCTTT.

The chain couples TRBV20-1 to TRBJ2-3; D tentatively reads TRBD1 or TRBD2 (5 bases each). V was shortened by 8 bases and J by 0 bases, with 12 bases between the two germline ends. The CDR3 has 13 residues. Germline V gives CDR1 DFQATT, CDR2 SNEGSKA (reference sequence). This CDR3 reads CSPWGSSTDTQYF. The CDR3 nucleotides read TGCAGTCCATGGGGGTCTAGCACAGATACGCAGTATTTT.